Each of the 18 T cell receptor beta chains below was sequenced from the same sample in a study of T cells in Graves' hyperthyroidism and ophthalmopathy. The investigators amplified TCR beta CDR3 regions from RNA transcripts. The HTBI primer set served for first-round RT-PCR of the TCR CDR3. MiXCR, run by TCRdb on the multiplex PCR reads, gives a single entry per CDR3 protein. Of about 560,000 distinct CDR3 sequences detected, 15% to 17% appear once; the ten largest clones hold less than 9.5%. The sequenced sample consisted of blood. The receptors were sampled from a woman in her 30s with Graves' hyperthyroidism.

This clonotype was observed many times. This chain connects TRBV7-2 to TRBJ2-7; D gene unclear. This CDR3 is 14 amino acids long. V was cut by 4 bases and J by 2 bases, with 12 bases left in between. Germline loops: CDR1 SGHTA, CDR2 FQGNSA. The CDR3 sequence: CASSSRTATYEQYF. CDR3 DNA: TGTGCCAGCAGCTCGCGGACGGCCACCTACGAGCAGTACTTC.

There are a few counts of this clonotype. J is TRBJ2-3 and V is TRBV5-1, with 12 bases aligning to TRBD2. CDR1 SGHRS and CDR2 YFSETQ come from the germline V gene. The V gene end was trimmed by 6 bases and the J gene end by 5 bases; junction bases not matched to a gene: 10. This CDR3 has 16 amino acids. CDR3 sequence: CASNTRLAGDVDTQYF. CDR3 coding DNA: TGCGCCAGCAACACTCGACTAGCGGGAGACGTAGATACGCAGTATTTT.

Notes on this clonotype: This may be a read error, as it is one base from a much larger clone. CDR3 DNA sequence: TGTGCCAGCAGTCTTACAGGGGGCGCCTATGGCTACACCTTC. Residues: CASSLTGGAYGYTF. The gene calls are TRBV6-1 and TRBJ1-2, with 9 bases aligning to TRBD1. The CDR3 has 14 residues. Losses at the gene ends were 5 bases for V and 4 bases for J; bases not matched to a gene: 5. CDR1 is MNHNS, CDR2 SASEGT, per germline.

The chain has TRBV6-5 and TRBJ1-1, with D uncertain. Germline V gene lookup returns CDR1 MNHEY and CDR2 SVGAGI. The CDR3 is 14 residues long. V lost 2 bases to trimming and J lost 0 bases, with 7 bases between them. The CDR3 bases are TGTGCCAGCAGTTACGCCCGGGTGAACACTGAAGCTTTCTTT. It specifies CASSYARVNTEAFF.

This clonotype has just a few counts. A much larger clone sits a single nucleotide away, making a read error possible. This rearrangement joins TRBV11-2 to TRBJ2-1; TRBD2 aligns across 9 bases. Germline V gene sequence: CDR1 SGHAT, CDR2 FQNNGV. This CDR3 is built from 16 residues. Unmatched junction bases numbered 12, after V lost 5 bases and J lost 7 bases. The CDR3 protein is CASSPRRLADENEQFF. DNA of the CDR3: TGTGCCAGCAGCCCGCGGCGACTAGCGGATGAGAATGAGCAGTTCTTC.

The sample holds many counts of this clonotype. The gene calls are TRBV11-2 and TRBJ2-7; 13 bases agree with TRBD2. Trimming at V came to 5 bases and at J to 4 bases, leaving 23 bases not matched to a gene. CDR1 is SGHAT, CDR2 FQNNGV, per germline. The CDR3 sequence is 21 residues long. The CDR3 loop is CASSPHGGLAGDTSPLYEQYF. The CDR3 DNA sequence: TGTGCCAGCAGCCCGCACGGAGGACTAGCGGGAGATACGTCCCCCTTATACGAGCAGTACTTC.

This clonotype was observed at least ten times. This chain uses TRBV11-1 with TRBJ2-2; 9 bases map to TRBD2. Per germline, CDR1 SGHAT and CDR2 FQDESV (reference sequence). The CDR3 covers 16 residues. Unmatched junction bases numbered 1, after V lost 1 base and J lost 1 base. The CDR3, as DNA: TGTGCCAGCAGCTTAGGAGCGGGAGGGAACACCGGGGAGCTGTTTTTT. It specifies CASSLGAGGNTGELFF.

This clonotype was observed a few times. The chain couples TRBV24-1 to TRBJ2-1; D call uncertain. V was clipped by 5 bases and J by 6 bases, with 10 bases between them. The germline CDR1 and CDR2 sequences are KGHDR and SFDVKD. There are 13 residues in the CDR3. DNA of the CDR3: TGTGCCACCAGTGCCCTACTTGGCAATGAGCAGTTCTTC. This encodes CATSALLGNEQFF.

A few counts support this clonotype. This CDR3 is missing its conserved last phenylalanine or tryptophan, likely due to a read error. The chain has TRBV7-2 and TRBJ2-3, with D uncertain. V was cut by 3 bases and J by 0 bases, with 10 bases left in between. The germline CDR1 and CDR2 sequences are SGHTA and FQGNSA. The CDR3 runs to 15 residues. The chain's CDR3 is CASSFWGHSTDTQYL. The CDR3 bases are TGTGCCAGCAGCTTCTGGGGTCATAGCACAGATACGCAGTATCTT.

The sample holds many counts of this clonotype. This chain connects TRBV18 to TRBJ1-1; D remains unclear. With 6 bases removed from V and 6 bases from J, the gap between germline ends came to 14 bases. CDR1 is KGHSH, CDR2 LQKENI, per germline. This CDR3 is built from 13 residues. For the CDR3, the DNA is TGTGCCAGCTCTCTTCGTCAACACGCTGAAGCTTTCTTT. Translation gives CASSLRQHAEAFF.

This clonotype was seen ten or more times. The rearrangement joins TRBV6-2 or TRBV6-3 to TRBJ2-1; weak D call: TRBD2 (7 bases). Per the germline V gene, CDR1 is MNHEY and CDR2 is SVGEGT. This CDR3 has 16 amino acids. V was pared by 6 bases and J by 6 bases, with 21 bases between. CDR3 nucleotide sequence: TGTGCCAGCAGACCCCTGGGAGGGGGTGGGGGCAATGAGCAGTTCTTC. It yields the protein CASRPLGGGGGNEQFF.

V is TRBV19 and J is TRBJ1-1; TRBD1 might be the D (5 bases). Germline lookup yields CDR1 LNHDA and CDR2 SQIVND (reference sequence). The germline V and J ends were trimmed by 2 bases and 0 bases, with 13 bases remaining between them. The CDR3 spans 16 residues. The CDR3 DNA reads as TGTGCCAGTAGTATATCCCGAGCAGGGTTGAACACTGAAGCTTTCTTT. It encodes CASSISRAGLNTEAFF.

This clonotype came up a few times. The genes are TRBV5-1 and TRBJ2-2, with 8 bases fitting TRBD1. Germline loops: CDR1 SGHRS, CDR2 YFSETQ. The V segment lost 4 bases and the J segment 6 bases; nucleotides outside the gene matches: 8. There are 15 residues in the CDR3. The CDR3 region has the DNA TGCGCCAGCAGCGACCGGACAGGGTTGCCCGGGGAGCTGTTTTTT. Protein sequence: CASSDRTGLPGELFF.

This clonotype was recorded a few times. The J gene is TRBJ2-1, the V gene TRBV5-1, with D maybe TRBD2 (6 bases). V lost 5 bases and J lost 12, with 18 bases in between. CDR1 and CDR2 from the germline V gene are SGHRS and YFSETQ. The CDR3 totals 13 residues. CDR3 DNA: TGCGCCAGCAGGGGGGACTCGACCGGGGGGCAGTTCTTC. It encodes CASRGDSTGGQFF.

Only one count was recorded for this clonotype. J is TRBJ2-3 and V is TRBV9; maybe TRBD2 (7 bases). Trimming removed 0 bases at V and 6 bases at J, with 14 bases between. This CDR3 contains 15 residues. CDR1 and CDR2 (germline): SGDLS, YYNGEE. The chain's CDR3 is CASSVDSGDMDTQYF. DNA of the CDR3: TGTGCCAGCAGCGTAGACAGCGGGGACATGGATACGCAGTATTTT. The full variable domain, rest sourced from reference TRBV9 and TRBJ2-3, is DSGVTQTPKHLITATGQRVTLRCSPRSGDLSVYWYQQSLDQGLQFLIQYYNGEERAKGNILERFSAQQFPDLHSELNLSSLELGDSALYFCASSVDSGDMDTQYFGPGTRLTVL.

Ten or more counts support this clonotype. Written as DNA, the CDR3 is TGTGCCACGGCGCTATCGGACACCTCCGGGCAGTACTTC. It yields the protein CATALSDTSGQYF. The rearrangement links TRBV10-3 to TRBJ2-7; the D gene is possibly TRBD1 (5 bases). V lost 10 bases, J lost 9 bases, and 22 bases lay in between. CDR1 is ENHRY, CDR2 SYGVKD, per germline. The CDR3 loop spans 13 amino acids.

This clonotype was found many times. The chain has TRBV20-1 and TRBJ2-7; the D is unclear. The CDR3 runs to 11 residues. CDR1 DFQATT and CDR2 SNEGSKA come from the germline V gene (reference sequence). V lost 3 bases, J lost 5 bases, and 8 bases lay in between. This CDR3 reads CSASNTNEQYF. The CDR3 coding sequence is TGCAGTGCTAGCAATACAAACGAGCAGTACTTC.

This clonotype was seen repeatedly, ten times or more. The rearrangement joins TRBV12-3 or TRBV12-4 to TRBJ1-2, with 7 bases matching TRBD1. The length of the CDR3 is 13 residues. The J segment lost 8 bases and the V segment lost 4 bases, leaving 7 bases of the junction unmatched. The CDR3: CASSWRQGVGYTF. The CDR3 coding sequence is TGTGCCAGCAGTTGGAGGCAGGGGGTCGGCTACACCTTC.